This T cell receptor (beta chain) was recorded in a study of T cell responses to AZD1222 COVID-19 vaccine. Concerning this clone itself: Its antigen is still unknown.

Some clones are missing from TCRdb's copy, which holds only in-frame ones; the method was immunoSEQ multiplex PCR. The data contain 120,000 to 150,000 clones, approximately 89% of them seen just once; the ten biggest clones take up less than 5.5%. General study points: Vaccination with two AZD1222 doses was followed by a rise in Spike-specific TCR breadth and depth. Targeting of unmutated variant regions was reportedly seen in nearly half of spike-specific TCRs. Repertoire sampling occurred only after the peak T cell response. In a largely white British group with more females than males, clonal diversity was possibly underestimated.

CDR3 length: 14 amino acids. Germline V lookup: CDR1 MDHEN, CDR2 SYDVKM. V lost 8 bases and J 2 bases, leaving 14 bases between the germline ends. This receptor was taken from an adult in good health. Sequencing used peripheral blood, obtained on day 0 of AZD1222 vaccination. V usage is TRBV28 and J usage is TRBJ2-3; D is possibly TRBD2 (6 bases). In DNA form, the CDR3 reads TGTGCCAGCCACCCCACGGGACTCACAGATACGCAGTATTTT. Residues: CASHPTGLTDTQYF.